This TCR beta chain was recovered during a study of CD8+ T cells in alopecia areata. Findings and limits, study-wide: Researchers report lesional scalp, most notably alopecia totalis/universalis, outstripped normal scalp in clonality. Tofacitinib yielded significantly lower scalp clonality and fewer expanded CD8+ clones among the top 100. In scalp and blood during tofacitinib, many expanded lesional clones persisted.

After isolation, RNA underwent reverse transcription to generate cDNA as the sequencing template. The repertoire was sequenced with immunoSEQ multiplex PCR; TCRdb's copy has only in-frame clones and lacks some. The sample contains 200,000 to 250,000 clones, about two fifths of which appear only once. The germline V gene has CDR1 SGHRS and CDR2 YFSETQ. Trimming shortened V by 0 bases and J by 3 bases, and 17 bases separated the two germline ends. The CDR3 has 17 residues. The treatment is: oral pan-JAK inhibitor, 5-10 mg twice daily. From alopecia areata patients, lesional scalp punch biopsies and peripheral blood were collected. This clone has just a few counts. What it binds is not known.

This specimen consisted of CD4+ T cells sorted from blood, obtained at approximately week 34, from a patient treated with tofacitinib. The gene calls are TRBV5-1 and TRBJ2-3; tentatively, D is TRBD2 (6 bases). This receptor was identified in a human donor with alopecia areata. The CDR3 loop reads CASSLDLAWGTTDTQYF. CDR3 sequence (DNA): TGCGCCAGCAGCTTGGATCTAGCGTGGGGGACGACAGATACGCAGTATTTT. Variable domain in full (rest from reference TRBV5-1 and TRBJ2-3): KAGVTQTPRYLIKTRGQQVTLSCSPISGHRSVSWYQQTPGQGLQFLFEYFSETQRNKGNFPGRFSGRQFSNSRSEMNVSTLELGDSALYLCASSLDLAWGTTDTQYFGPGTRLTVL.